This T cell receptor beta chain was recovered during a study of cytomegalovirus exposure and HLA in healthy donors. Whole-study context: Unique TCRs from HLA-typed donors, about 85 million of them, were held in an early data release.

Primers included in the PCR were 60 Vbeta and 13 Jbeta primers. Clones were sequenced by immunoSEQ multiplex PCR, and TCRdb holds only the in-frame ones, with some missing. The sample lists approximately 280,000 clones, 70% to 90% occurring once. The CDR3 totals 15 residues. Trimming took off 1 base at V and 0 bases at J, with 6 bases between the two ends. Germline V lookup: CDR1 LNHDA, CDR2 SQIVND (reference sequence). The receptor comes from a woman aged 18-29 years in good health and CMV-seronegative. Sample: PBMCs. This sequence joins TRBV19 and TRBJ1-4; tentative D call: TRBD1 (5 bases). DNA of the CDR3: TGTGCCAGTAGTATAGGGGGGGCAACTAATGAAAAACTGTTTTTT. Residues: CASSIGGATNEKLFF.